These T cell receptor beta chains were read from a single sample in a study of blood T cell repertoires in COVID-19. Sequencing used immunoSEQ multiplex PCR; TCRdb keeps in-frame clones, though not all of them. The sample has around 470,000 clones; approximately 89% are singletons. What was sequenced was peripheral blood. Receptor source: a man aged 18 to 30 with COVID-19, enrolled during active disease. Each CDR3 is given with its conserved first and last residue. Fields, in order: D gene, V gene, CDR3 length, clone size, J gene, CDR3 protein, CDR3 DNA. A D gene is named only where the DNA matches it firmly. A clone size is listed for some rows: how often the clone was seen (once, few, many), or a class if it is expanded.

TRBD2	TRBV7-7	17	.	TRBJ2-2	CASSFAGGPENPGELFF	TGTGCCAGCAGCTTTGCGGGGGGGCCCGAAAACCCCGGGGAGCTGTTTTTT
.	TRBV5-6	14	.	TRBJ1-1	CASSLARGGTEAFF	TGTGCCAGCAGCTTGGCCAGGGGTGGCACTGAAGCTTTCTTT
.	TRBV7-2	15	.	TRBJ1-1	CASSLSGLSNTEAFF	TGTGCCAGCAGCCTCTCGGGACTCTCGAACACTGAAGCTTTCTTT
TRBD1	TRBV6-6	15	.	TRBJ2-3	CASRSQGAGTDTQYF	TGTGCCAGCAGGTCCCAGGGGGCTGGCACAGATACGCAGTATTTT
.	TRBV19	15	.	TRBJ1-5	CASSIVASSNQPQHF	TGTGCCAGTAGTATAGTGGCAAGTAGCAATCAGCCCCAGCATTTT
.	TRBV2	14	.	TRBJ2-1	CASSHRDSPHEQFF	TGTGCCAGCAGTCACCGGGACTCCCCCCATGAGCAGTTCTTC
TRBD2	TRBV12-3/TRBV12-4	12	once	TRBJ2-3	CASSFWGGTQYF	TGTGCCAGCAGTTTCTGGGGAGGGACGCAGTATTTT
.	TRBV15	15	.	TRBJ1-6	CATSRDQTVNSPLHF	TGTGCCACCAGCAGAGATCAGACAGTGAATTCACCCCTCCACTTT
.	TRBV11-2	13	.	TRBJ2-3	CASSLRDTDTQYF	TGTGCCAGCAGCTTACGGGACACAGATACGCAGTATTTT
.	TRBV5-1	13	few	TRBJ2-7	CASSWGGTTEQYF	TGCGCCAGCAGCTGGGGGGGGACAACCGAGCAGTACTTC
.	TRBV2	15	.	TRBJ2-1	CASSEVAGARNEQFF	TGTGCCAGCAGTGAAGTGGCGGGGGCTAGGAATGAGCAGTTCTTC
.	TRBV19	13	.	TRBJ1-1	CAGGPKLNTEAFF	TGTGCCGGAGGGCCGAAGTTGAACACTGAAGCTTTCTTT
.	TRBV3-1/TRBV3-2	17	.	TRBJ2-7	CASSQGPTRDTSYEQYF	TGTGCCAGCAGCCAAGGGCCTACCCGGGACACCTCCTACGAGCAGTACTTC
.	TRBV5-4	13	.	TRBJ2-5	CASSRGQLETQYF	TGTGCCAGCAGCCGCGGACAGTTGGAGACCCAGTACTTC
.	TRBV30	12	.	TRBJ1-1	CAWVEPGDEAFF	TGTGCCTGGGTCGAACCAGGGGACGAAGCTTTCTTT
.	TRBV27	13	.	TRBJ1-3	CASSLSSGNTIYF	TGTGCCAGCAGCCTGTCCTCTGGAAACACCATATATTTT
TRBD1	TRBV4-1	16	once	TRBJ1-5	CASSQFNRGLGQPQHF	TGCGCCAGCAGCCAATTTAACAGGGGGCTAGGACAGCCCCAGCATTTT
.	TRBV10-3	15	.	TRBJ2-7	CAISDSRTVSYEQYF	TGTGCCATCAGTGATTCGCGGACAGTCTCCTACGAGCAGTACTTC
.	TRBV5-1	13	.	TRBJ2-1	CASSLVPDNEQFF	TGCGCCAGCAGCTTGGTACCGGACAATGAGCAGTTCTTC
TRBD1	TRBV14	15	.	TRBJ2-3	CASSQTGVKGDTQYF	TGTGCCAGCAGCCAAACAGGGGTGAAGGGCGATACGCAGTATTTT
TRBD1	TRBV7-3	14	.	TRBJ1-2	CASSLTGQGHGYTF	TGTGCCAGCAGCTTAACTGGACAGGGCCATGGCTACACCTTC
.	TRBV12-3/TRBV12-4	12	.	TRBJ1-2	CASSFDNFDYTF	TGTGCCAGCAGTTTCGACAATTTTGACTACACCTTC
.	TRBV5-1	15	.	TRBJ2-1	CASSTQPGGENEQFF	TGCGCCAGCAGCACTCAACCCGGCGGGGAGAATGAGCAGTTCTTC
.	TRBV27	11	.	TRBJ2-7	CASSFGYEQYF	TGTGCCAGCAGTTTCGGCTACGAGCAGTACTTC
TRBD2	TRBV5-4	15	.	TRBJ2-5	CASRGGLAGVETQYF	TGTGCCAGCAGGGGGGGACTAGCGGGAGTGGAGACCCAGTACTTC
.	TRBV19	12	.	TRBJ1-1	CASNWGETEAFF	TGTGCCAGTAATTGGGGGGAGACTGAAGCTTTCTTT
TRBD2	TRBV5-1	15	.	TRBJ2-5	CASAYLSGGVETQYF	TGCGCCAGTGCTTACCTTAGCGGGGGTGTTGAGACCCAGTACTTC
.	TRBV27	16	.	TRBJ2-6	CASSPRQTSGANVLTF	TGTGCCAGCAGTCCCAGACAAACCTCTGGGGCCAACGTCCTGACTTTC
TRBD2	TRBV18	17	.	TRBJ2-4	CASSPEGLAAAKNIQYF	TGTGCCAGCTCACCGGAGGGACTAGCGGCAGCCAAAAACATTCAGTACTTC
TRBD1	TRBV9	16	.	TRBJ2-7	CASSVGPQGDHYEQYF	TGTGCCAGCAGCGTAGGCCCACAGGGGGACCACTACGAGCAGTACTTC
.	TRBV2	14	.	TRBJ2-7	CASKQLASSYEQYF	TGTGCCAGCAAACAGCTAGCGAGTTCCTACGAGCAGTACTTC
TRBD1	TRBV15	15	.	TRBJ2-2	CATSTLQGAAGELFF	TGTGCCACCAGCACCTTACAGGGGGCGGCCGGGGAGCTGTTTTTT
TRBD1	TRBV11-2	15	.	TRBJ2-1	CASSSPGQASNEQFF	TGTGCCAGCAGCTCTCCGGGACAGGCGTCCAATGAGCAGTTCTTC
TRBD2	TRBV27	23	.	TRBJ2-2	CASRSESLIGTSGRPANTGELFF	TGTGCCAGCCGAAGCGAATCATTAATCGGGACTAGCGGGAGACCCGCGAACACCGGGGAGCTGTTTTTT
.	TRBV12-3/TRBV12-4	12	few	TRBJ1-1	CASSLGSTEAFF	TGTGCCAGCAGTTTGGGGAGCACTGAAGCTTTCTTT
.	TRBV19	13	.	TRBJ2-1	CASARGGNNEQFF	TGTGCCAGTGCACGTGGCGGGAATAATGAGCAGTTCTTC
.	TRBV7-2	12	.	TRBJ1-2	CASSSYLEDYTF	TGTGCCAGCAGCTCGTACTTAGAAGACTACACCTTC
TRBD2	TRBV9	14	.	TRBJ2-7	CASSASGRIYEQYF	TGTGCCAGCAGCGCCAGCGGGAGGATCTACGAGCAGTACTTC
.	TRBV12-5	12	.	TRBJ2-7	CASGSRGGEQYF	TGTGCTAGTGGTTCCAGGGGTGGCGAGCAGTACTTC
TRBD2	TRBV7-8	14	.	TRBJ2-5	CASSFLAGGGTQYF	TGTGCCAGCAGCTTTCTAGCGGGGGGCGGGACCCAGTACTTC
.	TRBV2	15	.	TRBJ2-2	CASRYDSSNTGELFF	TGTGCCAGCAGGTATGACAGTTCGAACACCGGGGAGCTGTTTTTT
TRBD1	TRBV7-9	12	.	TRBJ2-1	CASGPGTGGQFF	TGTGCCAGCGGACCTGGGACAGGGGGCCAGTTCTTC